This T cell receptor (beta chain) was sequenced for a study of immune evolution from preneoplasia to lung adenocarcinoma. TCRdb's copy holds only in-frame clones and misses some; the assay was immunoSEQ multiplex PCR. The table has about 8,300 clones, roughly 80% seen once. Points on this clone: Its antigen is unknown.

The CDR3 length is 18 residues. V dropped 4 bases and J dropped 5; count of bases not matched to a gene: 19. Germline CDR1 and CDR2: MDHEN and SYDVKM. Resections took place in Japan or China from about 2014 to 2018. Study observations and caveats: Clonality was highest in normal lung, lower in later-stage lesions apparently. From normal lung to invasive adenocarcinoma, top clone frequencies appeared to decrease.

This receptor was taken from a person between 45 and 75 years old with lung adenocarcinoma. The chain links TRBV28 to TRBJ1-1; 7 bases are shared with TRBD1. Material: FFPE invasive lung adenocarcinoma tissue. CDR3 sequence reads: CASSSSPKRTGLGTEAFF. The CDR3 nucleotides read TGTGCCAGCAGTTCGAGCCCAAAGAGGACAGGTCTAGGGACTGAAGCTTTCTTT.